One and the same sample provided the 3 T cell receptor beta chains below, sequenced in a study of cytomegalovirus exposure and HLA in healthy donors. Primers: 60 Vbeta forward and 13 Jbeta reverse. The protocol was immunoSEQ multiplex PCR, while the TCRdb copy is restricted to in-frame clones and leaves out a portion. Found here are roughly 120,000 clones, 73% of them singletons; the top ten hold roughly 8%. Sequencing was performed on PBMCs. The receptors here all came from a man aged 35 to 55 in good health and CMV-seronegative.

The chain uses TRBV18 and TRBJ2-7; 10 bases align to TRBD1. CDR3 length: 13 residues. V was pared by 7 bases and J by 6 bases, with 6 bases of the junction left unmatched. CDR1 and CDR2 (germline): KGHSH, LQKENI. CDR3 in amino acids: CASFRDRGGEQYF. The CDR3 coding sequence is TGTGCCAGCTTCCGGGACAGGGGTGGCGAGCAGTACTTC. Together with reference TRBV18 and TRBJ2-7, the CDR3 gives the full variable domain: NAGVMQNPRHLVRRRGQEARLRCSPMKGHSHVYWYRQLPEEGLKFMVYLQKENIIDESGMPKERFSAEFPKEGPSILRIQQVVRGDSAAYFCASFRDRGGEQYFGPGTRLTVT.

The chain carries TRBV6-5 and TRBJ2-5, with TRBD1 matching over 9 bases. CDR1 is MNHEY and CDR2 is SVGAGI in the germline V gene. The length of the CDR3 is 14 residues. Germline trimming cut 5 bases from V and 9 bases from J; bases unmatched to any gene: 10. Here the CDR3 reads CASSTDRGGAPQYF. The CDR3 DNA reads TGTGCCAGCAGTACGGACAGGGGAGGTGCGCCCCAGTACTTC.

The V gene is TRBV12-5, the J gene TRBJ1-1, with D perhaps matching TRBD1 (5 bases). Germline V gives CDR1 LGHNT, CDR2 FRNRAP. The CDR3 has 14 residues. V lost 6 bases and J lost 1, with 12 bases in between. CDR3 DNA: TGTGCTAGTGGACGCGGGGCAGGGAACACTGAAGCTTTCTTT. It is translated as CASGRGAGNTEAFF.